The 16 T cell receptor beta chains presented below share a single source sample, sequenced in a study of spatial heterogeneity in lung cancer. Noted time point: blood at routine non-recurrence follow-up after resection. Via MiXCR, TCRdb re-called the 5' RACE reads, giving one row per CDR3 protein. This table holds fewer than 100,000 distinct CDR3 sequences, 15% to 20% found once. Sequenced here: PBMCs, sampled at follow-up. These receptors came from a male donor with early-stage non-small cell lung cancer.

V usage is TRBV14 and J usage is TRBJ2-1, with D possibly being TRBD1 (6 bases). The length of the CDR3 is 13 residues. Germline V lookup: CDR1 SGHDN, CDR2 FVKESK. Trimming shortened V by 1 base and J by 12 bases, and 13 bases separated the two germline ends. CDR3 DNA: TGTGCCAGCAGCCAAGTTTCTGGGACACCGCAGTTCTTC. Its translation is CASSQVSGTPQFF.

This clonotype was picked up a small number of times. J is TRBJ2-2 and V is TRBV4-3; 7 bases are shared with TRBD1. The CDR3 spans 15 residues. Trimming removed 5 bases from V and 0 bases from J; junction bases left unmatched: 3. CDR1 and CDR2 (germline): LGHNA, YSLEER. CDR3 amino acids: CASSLGQANTGELFF. CDR3 coding DNA: TGCGCCAGCAGCTTAGGACAGGCGAACACCGGGGAGCTGTTTTTT.

This sequence joins TRBV20-1 and TRBJ1-5, with D unresolved. The CDR3 has 13 residues. With 7 bases removed from V and 2 bases from J, the gap between germline ends came to 12 bases. Germline loops: CDR1 DFQATT, CDR2 SNEGSKA (reference sequence). The CDR3 sequence is CSVQAEGNQPQHF. DNA of the CDR3: TGCAGTGTCCAGGCCGAGGGCAATCAGCCCCAGCATTTT.

In this sample, this clonotype turned up a few times. V and J are TRBV3-1 and TRBJ2-2; D is unclear. Per germline, CDR1 LGHDT and CDR2 YNNKEL (reference sequence). Trimming removed 1 base at V and 9 bases at J, with 12 bases between. The CDR3 is 14 amino acids. DNA of the CDR3: TGTGCCAGCAGCCAAGTCGCAGGAGTCAGGGAGCTGTTTTTT. Translation: CASSQVAGVRELFF.

The table lists this clonotype with a count of one. Possible read error: a much larger clone is one base away. V is TRBV7-9 and J is TRBJ1-1; no clear D gene. This CDR3 comprises 14 residues. V lost 4 bases and J lost 5, with 14 bases in between. Germline CDR1 is SEHNR and CDR2 is FQNEAQ (reference sequence). CDR3: CASSSAGDWTEAFF. The CDR3 DNA is TGTGCCAGCAGCTCTGCTGGGGATTGGACTGAAGCTTTCTTT.

The CDR3: CAISDSGSATDTQYF. In DNA form, the CDR3 reads TGTGCCATCAGTGATAGCGGGAGTGCAACAGATACGCAGTATTTT. The chain combines TRBV10-3 with TRBJ2-3; 9 bases line up with TRBD2. Per the germline V gene, CDR1 is ENHRY and CDR2 is SYGVKD. The CDR3 is made up of 15 amino acids. V lost 3 bases to trimming and J lost 3 bases; unmatched junction nucleotides: 4.

The chain has TRBV7-2 and TRBJ1-1; D uncertain. This CDR3 spans 12 amino acids. V was pared by 2 bases and J by 4 bases, with 5 bases between. Germline CDR1 and CDR2: SGHTA and FQGNSA. The CDR3 DNA is TGTGCCAGCAGCTTACAGAGCACTGAAGCTTTCTTT. Translation: CASSLQSTEAFF.

The chain employs TRBV3-1 and TRBJ1-3; tentatively, D is TRBD1 (5 bases). Germline loops: CDR1 LGHDT, CDR2 YNNKEL (reference sequence). The CDR3 runs 13 residues. Deletions cut 4 bases from V and 5 bases from J, with 9 bases between. CDR3 sequence (DNA): TGTGCCAGCAGCCCAGGACACCGAAACACCATATATTTT. It codes for CASSPGHRNTIYF.

V is TRBV20-1 and J is TRBJ2-5; 11 bases line up with TRBD2. Losses at the gene ends were 3 bases for V and 5 bases for J; bases not matched to a gene: 8. The CDR3 extends over 15 amino acids. CDR1 and CDR2 (germline): DFQATT, SNEGSKA (reference sequence). CDR3 sequence: CSASDGLAGWETQYF. As DNA, the CDR3 is TGCAGTGCTAGTGATGGACTAGCGGGCTGGGAGACCCAGTACTTC.

The V gene is TRBV30, the J gene TRBJ2-1; 7 bases fit TRBD1. Germline V gene lookup returns CDR1 GTSNPN and CDR2 SVGIG (reference sequence). Trimming took 7 bases from V and 2 from J; bases not matched to a gene: 5. This CDR3 region has 13 residues. CDR3: CAFEGAAYNEQFF. CDR3 in DNA: TGTGCCTTTGAGGGGGCGGCCTACAATGAGCAGTTCTTC.

The J gene is TRBJ2-1, the V gene TRBV18; a possible D gene is TRBD1 (6 bases). Germline V gives CDR1 KGHSH, CDR2 LQKENI. Deletions cut 2 bases from V and 7 bases from J, with 15 bases between. This CDR3 comprises 15 residues. CDR3 in DNA: TGTGCCAGCTCACCAGTCGGGACACTAGGGAATGAGCAGTTCTTC. It translates to CASSPVGTLGNEQFF.

This sequence joins TRBV30 and TRBJ2-1, with TRBD2 matching over 8 bases. The CDR3 is made up of 15 amino acids. CDR1 is GTSNPN, CDR2 SVGIG, per germline (reference sequence). V was pared by 0 bases and J by 7 bases, with 8 bases of the junction left unmatched. The CDR3 DNA reads as TGTGCCTGGAGTGTACCAGCTAGCGGGTTGAATGAGCAGTTCTTC. Translated: CAWSVPASGLNEQFF.

This clonotype was seen only a few times. This rearrangement joins TRBV27 to TRBJ1-1, with a possible D match to TRBD1 (5 bases). V lost 5 bases, J lost 6 bases, and 16 bases lay in between. The CDR3 extends over 14 amino acids. Germline V gene lookup returns CDR1 MNHEY and CDR2 SMNVEV (reference sequence). CDR3 sequence reads: CASSRGTVNAEAFF. In DNA, the CDR3 is TGTGCCAGCAGTCGAGGGACCGTGAATGCTGAAGCTTTCTTT.

A few counts support this clonotype. The genes are TRBV7-2 and TRBJ2-5, with 12 bases lining up with TRBD2. The CDR3 loop spans 17 amino acids. The V gene end was trimmed by 4 bases and the J gene end by 7 bases; junction bases not matched to a gene: 13. CDR1 is SGHTA, CDR2 FQGNSA, per germline. The CDR3 spells CASSSRRTSGAYGTQYF. CDR3 nucleotides: TGTGCCAGCAGCTCCCGAAGGACTAGCGGGGCGTATGGGACCCAGTACTTC.

This chain connects TRBV3-1 to TRBJ2-1; D not certain. Germline CDR1 is LGHDT and CDR2 is YNNKEL (reference sequence). With 5 bases removed from V and 2 bases from J, the gap between germline ends came to 7 bases. CDR3 length: 13 residues. Written as DNA, the CDR3 is TGTGCCAGCAGCTCCGGTACCTACAATGAGCAGTTCTTC. It yields the protein CASSSGTYNEQFF.

V and J are TRBV20-1 and TRBJ2-1; D is ambiguous. CDR3 length: 12 residues. Germline-derived CDR1 and CDR2 are DFQATT and SNEGSKA (reference sequence). With 3 bases removed from V and 4 bases from J, the gap between germline ends came to 7 bases. The DNA for the CDR3 is TGCAGTGCTAGGAGGCTATACAATGAGCAGTTCTTC. Translated, it gives CSARRLYNEQFF.